These 10 T cell receptor beta chains share one sample of origin, sequenced in a study of early T cells in non-severe SARS-CoV-2 infection. TCRdb called the 5' RACE reads again in MiXCR, with one record for every CDR3 protein. The sample records more than 80,000 distinct CDR3 sequences, approximately 10% being singletons. The sample comprised whole blood. The receptors were sampled from an adult who was a healthcare worker with PCR-confirmed SARS-CoV-2 infection or an uninfected control (not recorded which).

The chain has TRBV28 and TRBJ2-7, with 7 bases lining up with TRBD1. Trimming removed 1 base from V and 4 bases from J; junction bases left unmatched: 7. The CDR3 sequence is 15 residues long. Germline values: CDR1 MDHEN, CDR2 SYDVKM. The CDR3 region has the DNA TGTGCCAGCAGTTTATCTGTGACAGGGAAATACGAGCAGTACTTC. It yields the protein CASSLSVTGKYEQYF.

This clonotype was seen many times. V gene TRBV5-4 combines with J gene TRBJ1-4; D is possibly TRBD1 (6 bases). The ends were cut back, 0 bases at V and 6 bases at J, with 12 bases in the middle. The CDR3 is made up of 15 amino acids. Germline V CDR1 and CDR2: SGHNT, YYREEE (reference sequence). The CDR3 loop is CASSLGGRGDEKLFF. The CDR3 coding sequence is TGTGCCAGCAGCTTGGGAGGCAGGGGCGATGAAAAACTGTTTTTT.

The table lists this clonotype with many counts. The chain uses TRBV30 and TRBJ1-2; D is unresolved. Germline loops: CDR1 GTSNPN, CDR2 SVGIG (reference sequence). The length of the CDR3 is 12 residues. V shed 1 base and J shed 2 bases, with 5 bases lying between them. CDR3 DNA sequence: TGTGCCTGGAGTGATATCAACTATGGCTACACCTTC. This gives the protein CAWSDINYGYTF.

V gene TRBV20-1 combines with J gene TRBJ2-7; TRBD1 is a possible D gene (6 bases). The V gene's germline CDR1 is DFQATT and CDR2 SNEGSKA (reference sequence). V was shortened by 5 bases and J by 2 bases, with 13 bases between the two germline ends. The CDR3 extends over 13 amino acids. The chain's CDR3 is CSASRGIAYEQYF. In nucleotides, the CDR3 is TGCAGTGCTTCTAGGGGGATCGCCTACGAGCAGTACTTC.

V and J are TRBV29-1 and TRBJ1-1; D unclear. V dropped 1 base and J dropped 10 bases, with 13 bases sitting between them. This CDR3 spans 12 amino acids. CDR1 SQVTM and CDR2 ANQGSEA come from the germline V gene. This chain's CDR3 is CSVEAPGFGAFF. The CDR3 DNA sequence: TGCAGCGTTGAAGCACCGGGGTTCGGAGCTTTCTTT.

The rearrangement joins TRBV11-1 to TRBJ2-7, with a possible D match to TRBD2 (5 bases). Germline loops: CDR1 SGHAT, CDR2 FQDESV (reference sequence). CDR3 length: 12 amino acids. The V end was cut by 5 bases, the J end by 5 bases, with 10 bases between. The DNA for the CDR3 is TGTGCCAGCAGCAAATCCGGGAACGAGCAGTACTTC. This encodes CASSKSGNEQYF.

This clonotype was seen repeatedly, ten times or more. The CDR3 reads CASSLVATRTDTQYF. Here the CDR3 DNA reads TGCGCCAGCAGCTTGGTGGCTACTCGCACAGATACGCAGTATTTT. V usage is TRBV5-1 and J usage is TRBJ2-3, with D hard to call. The CDR3 is 15 amino acids. Germline CDR1 is SGHRS and CDR2 is YFSETQ. The V end was cut by 0 bases, the J end by 1 base, with 9 bases between.

Many counts were recorded for this clonotype. This chain uses TRBV29-1 with TRBJ2-5, with TRBD1 identical over 7 bases. The germline V gene encodes CDR1 SQVTM and CDR2 ANQGSEA. V was clipped by 5 bases and J by 1 base; unmatched bases: 4. The CDR3 covers 13 residues. The CDR3 here is CSVPGTAQETQYF. For the CDR3, the DNA is TGCAGCGTTCCAGGGACAGCCCAAGAGACCCAGTACTTC.

The gene calls are TRBV28 and TRBJ2-1; D possibly corresponds to TRBD2 (6 bases). This CDR3 comprises 15 residues. Germline V CDR1 and CDR2: MDHEN, SYDVKM. V lost 2 bases and J lost 2, with 10 bases in between. The CDR3 spells CASSLAGLTYNEQFF. The CDR3 DNA sequence: TGTGCCAGCAGTTTAGCGGGGTTAACCTACAATGAGCAGTTCTTC. The full variable domain, completed using reference TRBV28 and TRBJ2-1, is DVKVTQSSRYLVKRTGEKVFLECVQDMDHENMFWYRQDPGLGLRLIYFSYDVKMKEKGDIPEGYSVSREKKERFSLILESASTNQTSMYLCASSLAGLTYNEQFFGPGTRLTVL.

This clonotype was observed a few times. This chain joins TRBV20-1 and TRBJ1-2, with a tentative D call TRBD1 (5 bases). The germline gives CDR1 DFQATT, CDR2 SNEGSKA (reference sequence). The CDR3 totals 13 residues. Trimming took off 5 bases at V and 8 bases at J, with 18 bases between the two ends. CDR3 DNA: TGCAGTGCTCGTTCCCCGGGGGTAGGGGGCTACACCTTC. This encodes CSARSPGVGGYTF.